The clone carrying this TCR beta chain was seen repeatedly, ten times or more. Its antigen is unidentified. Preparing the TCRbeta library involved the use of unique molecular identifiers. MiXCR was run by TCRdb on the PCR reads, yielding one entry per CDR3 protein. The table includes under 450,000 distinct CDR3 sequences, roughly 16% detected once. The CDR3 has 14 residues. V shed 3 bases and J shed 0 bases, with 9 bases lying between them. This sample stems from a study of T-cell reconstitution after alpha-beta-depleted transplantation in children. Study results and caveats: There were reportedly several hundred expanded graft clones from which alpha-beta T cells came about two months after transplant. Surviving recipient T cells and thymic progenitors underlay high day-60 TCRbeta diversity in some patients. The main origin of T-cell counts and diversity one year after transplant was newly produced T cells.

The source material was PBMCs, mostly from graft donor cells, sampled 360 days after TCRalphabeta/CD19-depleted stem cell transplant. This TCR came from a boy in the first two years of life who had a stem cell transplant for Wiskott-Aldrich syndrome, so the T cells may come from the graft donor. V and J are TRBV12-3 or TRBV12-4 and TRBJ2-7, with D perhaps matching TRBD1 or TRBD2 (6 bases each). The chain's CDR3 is CASSLGGLSYEQYF. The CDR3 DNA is TGTGCCAGCAGTTTGGGGGGCCTCTCCTACGAGCAGTACTTC.